This T cell receptor beta chain was observed in a study of human T cells and chemical hapten exposure. Study-level information: Alopecia areata, totalis or universalis affected patients who were mostly female. Per-sample TCR yield variation was attributed mainly to small pooled library volume differences.

Only a few counts were recorded for this clonotype. Antigen: not known. TCRdb called the RACE reads again in MiXCR, with one record for every CDR3 protein. The sample contains tens of thousands of distinct CDR3 sequences, about a tenth of which appear only once. Documented time point: patch test 2, 6 weeks after DPC sensitization. Treatment: therapeutic diphenylcyclopropenone sensitization with weekly scalp DPC. Findings and limits, study-wide: DPC sensitization did not alter TCRs above 1 in 1000 frequency.

The sequence was obtained from a woman in her 50s with alopecia areata. Some clones in this sample may be carry-over from other donors' samples. Sequenced here: whole blood, sampled in connection with sensitization to the hapten diphenylcyclopropenone (DPC).

The chain's CDR3 is CASSSGDSKTQYF. Written as DNA, the CDR3 is TGTGCCAGCAGCTCAGGGGACTCTAAGACCCAGTACTTC. The chain has TRBV5-6 and TRBJ2-5; tentatively, D is TRBD1 or TRBD2 (6 bases each). V gave up 3 bases and J gave up 6 bases, with 12 bases separating them. The CDR3 is 13 amino acids. Germline V gives CDR1 SGHDT, CDR2 YYEEEE. The variable domain in full, completed from reference TRBV5-6 and TRBJ2-5, reads DAGVTQSPTHLIKTRGQQVTLRCSPKSGHDTVSWYQQALGQGPQFIFQYYEEEERQRGNFPDRFSGHQFPNYSSELNVNALLLGDSALYLCASSSGDSKTQYFGPGTRLLVL.